This T cell receptor beta chain was sequenced during a study of T cell changes during pregnancy in multiple sclerosis. Looked up from germline, CDR1 is SGDLS and CDR2 is YYNGEE. V shed 3 bases, J shed 9 bases, and the junction held 16 bases outside the gene matches. The CDR3 length is 17 residues. Assay used: immunoSEQ multiplex PCR; TCRdb lists only in-frame clones, some missing. The profile shows 65,000 to 90,000 clones, around 92% of them singletons. Sample: peripheral blood, taken in the third trimester of pregnancy. This receptor was taken from a female donor in good health, enrolled as a control in a pregnancy study. V usage is TRBV9 and J usage is TRBJ2-1; 9 bases align to TRBD1. As DNA, the CDR3 is TGTGCCAGCAGCGCCCTCCTCGGAACAGGGGGCCCCCTTGAGCAGTTCTTC. Its protein is CASSALLGTGGPLEQFF.